These T cell receptor beta chains were read from a single sample in a study of cytomegalovirus exposure and HLA in healthy donors. Data came from immunoSEQ multiplex PCR; TCRdb stores just in-frame clones and leaves some out. The repertoire consists of about 80,000 clones, with approximately 75% occurring once and the leading ten covering 7.2%. The sequenced material came from PBMCs. These receptors were taken from a woman aged 40-49 years in good health and CMV-seronegative. CDR3s leave out the opening cysteine and the closing phenylalanine or tryptophan.

TRBJ2-2 | TRBV5-1 | ASSRDSSNTGELF
TRBJ2-3 | TRBV6-6 | ASSSVAGAGTDTQY
TRBJ2-7 | TRBV15 | ATSRDRSSGSYEQY
TRBJ2-3 | TRBV6-4 | ASSENGGAADTQY
TRBJ2-3 | TRBV7-2 | ASSSNRGSGDTQY
TRBJ1-1 | TRBV27 | ASSPGLGAEAF
TRBJ2-5 | TRBV7-6 | ASSSGQGLETQY
TRBJ1-5 | TRBV22-1 | PGSSCPDRGEFNQPQH
TRBJ1-1 | TRBV5-1 | ASSILGGNTEAF
TRBJ2-7 | TRBV5-1 | ASSLWGGSEQY
TRBJ1-4 | TRBV7-6 | ASSPGQEKLF
TRBJ2-3 | TRBV30 | AWSVPGGWGDTQY
TRBJ1-5 | TRBV19 | ASSIWTGENQPQH
TRBJ1-1 | TRBV29-1 | SVADSKWAEAF
TRBJ2-7 | TRBV18 | ASSPPLTVYEQY
TRBJ2-1 | TRBV19 | ATTGWAGPPHEQF
TRBJ2-7 | TRBV5-6 | ASSLGDRAPYEQY
TRBJ1-1 | TRBV5-6 | ASSLWGKAYTEAF
TRBJ2-5 | TRBV30 | AWSVGASQETQY
TRBJ2-1 | TRBV7-2 | ASSPRTGGAAYNEQF
TRBJ1-4 | TRBV2 | ASSEWDRVEKLF
TRBJ1-1 | TRBV9 | ASSVVDQYTEAF
TRBJ2-1 | TRBV10-1 | ASSEGAASYNEQF
TRBJ1-2 | TRBV6-1 | ASSEAPGPAGS
TRBJ1-1 | TRBV30 | AWSVRVGHGSAEAF
TRBJ2-1 | TRBV11-3 | ASSPSDTFGEQF
TRBJ1-1 | TRBV7-7 | ASSRDRYTEAF
TRBJ1-1 | TRBV5-1 | ASSLARQGPNTEAF
TRBJ2-5 | TRBV7-6 | ASSRRAGGVGNQETQY
TRBJ2-7 | TRBV2 | ASDKDSRNYEQY
TRBJ2-7 | TRBV18 | ASSPRTGEDEQY
TRBJ2-1 | TRBV9 | ASSLGLAGFNEQF
TRBJ2-4 | TRBV28 | ASSYQRGRKNIQY
TRBJ1-3 | TRBV9 | ASSSGTSGNTIY
TRBJ2-7 | TRBV7-6 | ASSLAPVWGGRGPERYEQY
TRBJ2-3 | TRBV12-2 | ASRLEVRGKSDTQY
TRBJ1-3 | TRBV5-5 | ASSGSAGGGNTIY
TRBJ1-2 | TRBV5-4 | ASSSGQRNYGYT
TRBJ1-1 | TRBV5-4 | ASSPETGLNTEAF
TRBJ2-7 | TRBV7-3 | ASSDSFYEQY
TRBJ1-1 | TRBV10-3 | AISVGGANTEAF
TRBJ2-2 | TRBV7-7 | ASSQISGSTGELF
TRBJ1-2 | TRBV28 | AIVRDRGFDYGYT
TRBJ1-1 | TRBV7-9 | ASSLAGGNTEAF
TRBJ2-1 | TRBV4-1 | ASSQPGTPGNEQF
TRBJ1-1 | TRBV7-9 | ASSLVRGQSTEAF
TRBJ1-1 | TRBV19 | ASQSSGHSNTEAF
TRBJ1-1 | TRBV7-3 | ASSLAQGTEAF
TRBJ1-1 | TRBV29-1 | SAGQGESGTEAF
TRBJ1-2 | TRBV13 | ATSVAHGYT